This is a list of T cell receptor beta chains from one sample in a study of blood T cells in healthy people across ages. From the 5' RACE reads, TCRdb called clonotypes with MiXCR, one entry per CDR3 protein. The data contain roughly 1,700,000 distinct CDR3 sequences, approximately 30% of them singletons. Sequenced input: blood. These receptors all stem from a woman in her 30s in good health. Each CDR3 is given with its conserved first and last residue. D genes are given only for firm matches. Expanded clones are given a class, and other clones once, few, many or no size at all.

- - TRBJ2-2 TRBV5-1 CASSLAAAINTGELFF TGCGCCAGCAGCTTGGCGGCAGCGATTAACACCGGGGAGCTGTTTTTT
- TRBD2 TRBJ2-1 TRBV2 CASSGERGSYNEQFF TGTGCCAGCAGTGGTGAGCGGGGGTCCTACAATGAGCAGTTCTTC
few TRBD1 TRBJ2-6 TRBV7-9 CARTGTVTGANVRTF TGTGCCAGGACCGGGACAGTGACTGGGGCCAACGTCCGGACTTTC
- - TRBJ2-1 TRBV29-1 CSVGTFSYNEQFF TGCAGCGTTGGTACTTTCTCCTACAATGAGCAGTTCTTC
many - TRBJ2-5 TRBV5-1 CASSDAQVSETQYF TGCGCCAGCAGCGATGCACAGGTGTCGGAGACCCAGTACTTC
few - TRBJ2-7 TRBV2 CASSEQQDLYEQYF TGTGCCAGCAGTGAGCAGCAGGACCTCTACGAGCAGTACTTC
- TRBD2 TRBJ2-1 TRBV29-1 CSVDSGTPNEQFF TGCAGCGTTGACAGCGGGACCCCCAATGAGCAGTTCTTC
- - TRBJ1-5 TRBV6-6 CASIHLPDVDQPQHF TGTGCCAGCATTCACCTACCCGACGTGGATCAGCCCCAGCATTTT
- - TRBJ2-7 TRBV30 CAWSDTYEQYF TGTGCCTGGAGCGATACCTACGAGCAGTACTTC
- - TRBJ2-7 TRBV12-5 CASGLSTRSLPTYEQYF TGTGCTAGTGGTCTTAGTACACGGTCCCTCCCTACCTACGAGCAGTACTTC
few TRBD1 TRBJ2-1 TRBV20-1 CSARGTGVAEQFF TGCAGTGCTAGAGGAACAGGGGTCGCTGAGCAGTTCTTC
many - TRBJ2-3 TRBV11-2 CASSLLGSVSTDTQYF TGTGCCAGCAGTCTATTAGGTTCGGTTAGCACAGATACGCAGTATTTT
- - TRBJ1-2 TRBV4-3 CASSQEQGGNYGYTF TGCGCCAGCAGCCAAGAACAGGGTGGGAACTATGGCTACACCTTC
- TRBD1 TRBJ1-6 TRBV20-1 CSARTPDGTEDAPLHF TGCAGTGCTCGAACTCCGGACGGGACAGAAGATGCACCCCTCCACTTT
few TRBD2 TRBJ2-4 TRBV29-1 CSPGRLAGTYNEQYF TGCAGCCCGGGACGACTAGCGGGTACCTACAATGAGCAGTACTTC
few - TRBJ2-5 TRBV3-1 CASSQSPMQGETQYF TGTGCCAGCAGCCAATCCCCCATGCAGGGAGAGACCCAGTACTTC
few - TRBJ1-2 TRBV20-1 CSASDRADRDYGYTF TGCAGTGCTAGCGATCGGGCGGACAGAGATTATGGCTACACCTTC
- - TRBJ2-7 TRBV7-2 CASSSETHRIGGEQYF TGTGCCAGCAGCTCTGAGACCCATCGAATCGGAGGCGAGCAGTACTTC
- - TRBJ1-2 TRBV15 CATSGDPGLNYGYTF TGTGCCACCAGCGGAGATCCGGGACTTAACTATGGCTACACCTTC
- TRBD2 TRBJ2-4 TRBV20-1 CSATGTSGRIESKNIQYF TGCAGTGCGACCGGGACTAGCGGGAGGATTGAGTCCAAAAACATTCAGTACTTC
few TRBD1 TRBJ2-3 TRBV4-3 CASSPYPGQGRGDTDTQYF TGCGCCAGCAGCCCTTACCCTGGACAGGGAAGAGGAGACACAGATACGCAGTATTTT
- TRBD1 TRBJ1-5 TRBV2 CASSDRGRGNQPQHF TGTGCCAGCAGTGATAGGGGGCGAGGCAATCAGCCCCAGCATTTT
- - TRBJ1-2 TRBV9 CASSVEGGGPYGYTF TGTGCCAGCAGCGTAGAAGGTGGGGGTCCCTATGGCTACACCTTC
few TRBD1 TRBJ2-7 TRBV11-2 CASSFGTGRPSYEQYF TGTGCCAGCAGCTTCGGGACAGGGAGACCATCCTACGAGCAGTACTTC
many TRBD2 TRBJ2-5 TRBV10-3 CAISGVEEETQYF TGTGCCATTAGCGGGGTGGAGGAGGAGACCCAGTACTTC
few TRBD1 TRBJ1-2 TRBV28 CASSLATPRQGSTNYGYTF TGTGCCAGCAGTTTGGCTACCCCCCGACAGGGATCGACTAACTATGGCTACACCTTC
many TRBD1 TRBJ2-3 TRBV5-1 CASSGDRGITDTQYF TGCGCCAGCAGCGGGGACAGGGGCATCACAGATACGCAGTATTTT
- - TRBJ2-1 TRBV27 CAGSLWGGADGPYNEQFF TGTGCCGGCAGTTTATGGGGCGGGGCGGATGGCCCCTACAATGAGCAGTTCTTC
few - TRBJ2-5 TRBV2 CASSEALGPRQETQYF TGTGCCAGCAGTGAAGCTCTGGGGCCGAGACAAGAGACCCAGTACTTC
- TRBD1 TRBJ2-7 TRBV6-5 CASSYRLQNRGEQHEQYF TGTGCCAGCAGTTACCGATTACAGAACAGGGGGGAGCAACACGAGCAGTACTTC
many - TRBJ2-1 TRBV9 CASSRQDGLNEQFF TGTGCCAGCAGCCGTCAGGACGGGTTGAATGAGCAGTTCTTC
many - TRBJ1-1 TRBV20-1 CSARDYREGSDAEAFF TGCAGTGCTAGAGATTATAGGGAGGGGTCGGATGCTGAAGCTTTCTTT